What follows are 23 T cell receptor beta chains derived from one specimen sequenced in a study of blood T cells in healthy people across ages. A sample-barcoded 5' primer and a J-beta primer mix were used in a second PCR of about 6 to 12 cycles. MiXCR, applied by TCRdb to the 5' RACE reads, yields one record per CDR3 protein. The repertoire holds roughly 1,000,000 distinct CDR3 sequences, around 25% seen once, with around 0.7% in the top ten. A further study also used this sample, focusing on T cells of mothers and their children.

Sequencing input: blood. These receptors were obtained from a girl aged 2 to 9 in good health.

The J gene is TRBJ2-2, the V gene TRBV6-1; D is unclear. Germline V gene data show CDR1 as MNHNS and CDR2 as SASEGT. This CDR3 has 11 residues. V shed 6 bases and J shed 8 bases, with 7 bases lying between them. CDR3 amino acids: CASSGIGELFF. CDR3 nucleotides: TGTGCCAGCAGCGGAATAGGGGAGCTGTTTTTT.

The chain employs TRBV5-1 and TRBJ1-2, with 7 bases lining up with TRBD1. V shed 10 bases and J 5 bases; nucleotides not matched to a gene: 11. The CDR3 is 13 residues long. CDR1 is SGHRS and CDR2 is YFSETQ in the germline V gene. The CDR3 reads CAGAAGTEYGYTF. The CDR3 DNA is TGCGCCGGCGCTGCCGGGACAGAATATGGCTACACCTTC.

This clonotype was found a few times. The gene calls are TRBV20-1 and TRBJ2-7; 7 nucleotides line up with TRBD1. The V segment lost 5 bases and the J segment 4 bases; nucleotides outside the gene matches: 8. CDR1 and CDR2 (germline): DFQATT, SNEGSKA (reference sequence). The CDR3 totals 13 residues. The CDR3 loop is CSAAGTAAYEQYF. Written as DNA, the CDR3 is TGCAGTGCTGCCGGGACAGCAGCGTACGAGCAGTACTTC.

This chain uses TRBV6-1 with TRBJ1-5; D possibly corresponds to TRBD1 (6 bases). V lost 2 bases and J lost 5, with 13 bases in between. The CDR3 consists of 15 residues. Germline CDR1 MNHNS, CDR2 SASEGT. The CDR3 region has the DNA TGTGCCAGCAGTGAAAGGGGGAGGGCAGATCAGCCCCAGCATTTT. Protein: CASSERGRADQPQHF.

This clonotype was counted between two and nine times. This chain connects TRBV4-2 to TRBJ2-6; tentative D call: TRBD2 (7 bases). The CDR3 loop spans 18 amino acids. Trimming shortened V by 1 base and J by 4 bases, and 17 bases separated the two germline ends. The germline gives CDR1 LGHNA, CDR2 YNFKEQ. The CDR3 DNA follows: TGTGCCAGCAGCCAAGCTCCAAAGGGGGGGGTAGGGGCCAACGTCCTGACTTTC. Amino acid sequence: CASSQAPKGGVGANVLTF.

This clonotype has at least ten counts. This chain links TRBV4-3 with TRBJ1-1, with no clear D. V gave up 0 bases and J gave up 5 bases, with 7 bases separating them. The germline V gene encodes CDR1 LGHNA and CDR2 YSLEER. This CDR3 has 13 amino acids. The CDR3 spells CASSQDSGTEAFF. The CDR3 DNA reads TGCGCCAGCAGCCAAGATTCGGGGACTGAAGCTTTCTTT.

This clonotype has a handful of counts. V gene TRBV28 combines with J gene TRBJ2-5; D possibly uses TRBD1 or TRBD2 (5 bases each). The V gene's germline CDR1 is MDHEN and CDR2 SYDVKM. V was trimmed by 6 bases and J by 0 bases, leaving 11 bases between them. The CDR3 loop spans 14 amino acids. CDR3 coding DNA: TGTGCCAGCAGCCCGGGACGGTACCAAGAGACCCAGTACTTC. It is translated as CASSPGRYQETQYF.

The V call is TRBV7-3, the J call TRBJ2-1; weak D call: TRBD1 (6 bases). The CDR3 is made up of 13 amino acids. From germline, CDR1 is SGHTA and CDR2 FQGTGA. Deletions cut 4 bases from V and 5 bases from J, with 9 bases between. The CDR3 sequence: CASSWGPHNEQFF. The CDR3 region has the DNA TGTGCCAGCAGCTGGGGGCCTCACAATGAGCAGTTCTTC.

This clonotype was seen a handful of times. V usage is TRBV9 and J usage is TRBJ2-6; D is ambiguous. Germline-derived CDR1 and CDR2 are SGDLS and YYNGEE. This CDR3 has 16 residues. The V gene lost 4 bases and the J gene lost 2 bases, with 13 bases spanning the gap. CDR3 amino acids: CASSPQVSPGANVLTF. The CDR3 DNA reads TGTGCCAGCAGCCCCCAAGTCAGCCCTGGGGCCAACGTCCTGACTTTC.

The chain couples TRBV28 to TRBJ2-5, with 7 bases fitting TRBD2. The V segment lost 3 bases and the J segment 3 bases; nucleotides outside the gene matches: 10. Germline V CDR1 and CDR2: MDHEN, SYDVKM. This CDR3 comprises 16 residues. The CDR3 sequence is CASSFFMEAGEETQYF. The CDR3 nucleotides read TGTGCCAGCAGTTTCTTCATGGAGGCGGGAGAAGAGACCCAGTACTTC.

This clonotype was recorded a few times. The chain has TRBV20-1 and TRBJ2-5, with TRBD2 as a possible D gene (5 bases). The J call is in doubt because the DNA end fits TRBJ2-7 better. The CDR3 contains 15 residues. Germline CDR1 reads DFQATT; CDR2 reads SNEGSKA (reference sequence). The CDR3 DNA is TGCAGTGCTAGAGATCTAACGGGAACCACCTACGAGCAGTACTTC. Protein: CSARDLTGTTYEQYF.

The chain carries TRBV14 and TRBJ2-1; D remains unclear. V lost 4 bases, J lost 6 bases, and 13 bases lay in between. Looked up from germline, CDR1 is SGHDN and CDR2 is FVKESK. The CDR3 is 14 amino acids. CDR3 protein: CASSRVAALNEQFF. DNA for the CDR3: TGTGCCAGCAGCCGGGTGGCAGCCCTCAATGAGCAGTTCTTC.

The chain has TRBV28 and TRBJ2-5; D perhaps matches TRBD2 (6 bases). The germline gives CDR1 MDHEN, CDR2 SYDVKM. The CDR3 is 17 residues long. With 6 bases removed from V and 3 bases from J, the gap between germline ends came to 23 bases. CDR3 amino acids: CASSPSELGGQKETQYF. The CDR3 coding sequence is TGTGCCAGCAGCCCCTCGGAACTAGGAGGGCAGAAAGAGACCCAGTACTTC.

This clonotype was counted only a few times. V usage is TRBV24-1 and J usage is TRBJ2-1; the match to TRBD2 covers 9 bases. The J call may be in error: the DNA end matches TRBJ2-5 better. In germline, CDR1 is KGHDR, CDR2 SFDVKD. CDR3 length equals 14 residues. The CDR3 region is CATSEREALETQYF. The CDR3 bases are TGTGCCACCAGCGAGCGGGAGGCGTTGGAGACCCAGTACTTC.

This clonotype has only a few counts. V is TRBV4-2 and J is TRBJ1-2; D remains ambiguous. The CDR3 is 15 residues long. V was shortened by 1 base and J by 6 bases, with 15 bases between the two germline ends. Germline loops: CDR1 LGHNA, CDR2 YNFKEQ. The chain's CDR3 is CASSQVATDIDGYTF. Here the CDR3 DNA reads TGTGCCAGCAGCCAAGTAGCCACAGATATCGATGGCTACACCTTC.

V and J are TRBV7-3 and TRBJ2-3; D ambiguous. CDR3 length: 13 residues. Germline CDR1 SGHTA, CDR2 FQGTGA. V lost 5 bases and J 5 bases, leaving 11 bases between the germline ends. CDR3 in amino acids: CASSPLSEDTQYF. DNA of the CDR3: TGTGCCAGCAGCCCGCTGAGCGAAGATACGCAGTATTTT.

The J gene is TRBJ2-3, the V gene TRBV7-9; possible D gene TRBD2, 5 bases. V was pared by 5 bases and J by 4 bases, with 16 bases between. The germline V gene has CDR1 SEHNR and CDR2 FQNEAQ (reference sequence). CDR3 size: 15 residues. As DNA, the CDR3 is TGTGCCAGCAGCCCACAACTAGTACGGGCAGATACGCAGTATTTT. Translated: CASSPQLVRADTQYF. Full variable domain (remainder filled in from reference TRBV7-9 and TRBJ2-3): DTGVSQNPRHKITKRGQNVTFRCDPISEHNRLYWYRQTLGQGPEFLTYFQNEAQLEKSRLLSDRFSAERPKGSFSTLEIQRTEQGDSAMYLCASSPQLVRADTQYFGPGTRLTVL.

Comments on this clonotype: One end of the junction does not line up with germline, which may come from a read error. The chain uses TRBV20-1 and TRBJ2-5, with TRBD2 identical over 7 bases. The CDR3 loop spans 13 amino acids. Per germline, CDR1 DFQATT and CDR2 SNEGSKA (reference sequence). DNA of the CDR3: TGCAGTGCCATACTAGCGCTCGAAGAGACCCACTACTTC. The encoded protein is CSAILALEETHYF.

This clonotype was counted a few times. At one boundary the junction diverges from the germline segment, which might be a read error. The chain carries TRBV7-2 and TRBJ1-2, with D perhaps matching TRBD1 (6 bases). CDR3 size: 14 residues. CDR1 and CDR2 from the germline V gene are SGHTA and FQGNSA. The CDR3 loop reads CASSSGGQRYGYTF. The CDR3 nucleotides read TGCGCCAGCAGCTCAGGCGGACAGCGATATGGCTACACCTTC.

This chain connects TRBV19 to TRBJ1-1, with D unresolved. CDR1 and CDR2 (germline): LNHDA, SQIVND (reference sequence). CDR3 length: 13 residues. V lost 1 base and J lost 1, with 4 bases in between. The CDR3 DNA reads as TGTGCCAGTAGTATAGCCCAGAACACTGAAGCTTTCTTT. Encoded protein: CASSIAQNTEAFF.

The rearrangement links TRBV19 to TRBJ2-1, with TRBD2 matching over 9 bases. CDR3 length equals 15 residues. The germline V gene encodes CDR1 LNHDA and CDR2 SQIVND (reference sequence). V trimming: 4 bases; J trimming: 6 bases; junction bases outside the gene matches: 7. In DNA, the CDR3 is TGTGCCAGTAGTAATGGACTAGCGTTGGGCAATGAGCAGTTCTTC. It translates to CASSNGLALGNEQFF. The full variable domain, rest sourced from reference TRBV19 and TRBJ2-1, is DGGITQSPKYLFRKEGQNVTLSCEQNLNHDAMYWYRQDPGQGLRLIYYSQIVNDFQKGDIAEGYSVSREKKESFPLTVTSAQKNPTAFYLCASSNGLALGNEQFFGPGTRLTVL.

This sequence joins TRBV5-6 and TRBJ1-1, with 9 bases matching TRBD1. Germline V lookup: CDR1 SGHDT, CDR2 YYEEEE. The CDR3 is 14 residues long. With V trimmed by 0 bases and J by 10 bases, 7 bases remained unmatched. As DNA, the CDR3 is TGTGCCAGCAGCTTGGTTACAGGGGGCGGTGGAGCTTTCTTT. As protein: CASSLVTGGGGAFF.

The V and J genes are TRBV10-3 and TRBJ1-4, with 7 bases matching TRBD1. The germline gives CDR1 ENHRY, CDR2 SYGVKD. The CDR3 runs 14 residues. V was clipped by 4 bases and J by 4 bases; unmatched bases: 3. In DNA form, the CDR3 reads TGTGCCATCAGTGTGCGACAGGGTAATGAAAAACTGTTTTTT. Protein product: CAISVRQGNEKLFF.